The clone carrying this T cell receptor beta chain came up once. Its antigen is currently unknown. This entry comes from a study of CD8+ T cells in alopecia areata. Whole-study results and caveats: With patients, TCR sharing proved less clear than in mice, a difference possibly related to HLA. Scalp lesions, especially in alopecia totalis/universalis, had higher clonality than normal scalp.

cDNA prepared by RNA extraction and subsequent reverse transcription served as the template for sequencing. Data came from immunoSEQ multiplex PCR; TCRdb stores just in-frame clones and leaves some out. Here the sample spans about 200,000 clones, roughly 50% being singletons. V shed 4 bases and J 8 bases; nucleotides not matched to a gene: 7. CDR1 and CDR2 from the germline V gene are SGHVS and FNYEAQ. The CDR3 totals 14 residues. The receptor was isolated from a human donor in good health. The chain recombines TRBV7-6 with TRBJ1-2; TRBD1 matches 10 bases. The sequenced sample consisted of CD8+ T cells sorted from blood. The CDR3 nucleotides are TGTGCCAGCAGCTCGGGGACAGGGGTATTCGGCTACACCTTC. Its translation: CASSSGTGVFGYTF.